The next 19 T cell receptor beta chains were all read from a single sample in a study of beta chain features in type 1 diabetes. Expressed TCRB transcripts were sequenced after all isolated RNA was converted to cDNA. Method: immunoSEQ multiplex PCR; TCRdb's copy keeps in-frame clones and lacks some. The table lists about 350,000 clones, roughly a fifth of them singletons. The specimen was naive CD4+ T cells from blood. The receptors come from a young woman in good health.

This clone was seen a few times. The rearrangement joins TRBV30 to TRBJ2-1; 10 nucleotides line up with TRBD2. The CDR3 consists of 14 residues. CDR1 and CDR2 from the germline V gene are GTSNPN and SVGIG (reference sequence). V lost 3 bases to trimming and J lost 7 bases; unmatched junction nucleotides: 6. This CDR3 is CAWRVAGGKNEQFF. The CDR3 DNA follows: TGTGCCTGGAGGGTAGCGGGGGGAAAGAATGAGCAGTTCTTC. The complete variable domain, with remaining parts taken from reference TRBV30 and TRBJ2-1, reads SQTIHQWPATLVQPVGSPLSLECTVEGTSNPNLYWYRQAAGRGLQLLFYSVGIGQISSEVPQNLSASRPQDRQFILSSKKLLLSDSGFYLCAWRVAGGKNEQFFGPGTRLTVL.

The V and J genes are TRBV7-9 and TRBJ2-2; D might be TRBD2 (6 bases). Germline CDR1 reads SEHNR; CDR2 reads FQNEAQ (reference sequence). This CDR3 has 17 residues. Trimming took 1 base from V and 6 from J, leaving 18 bases between them. CDR3 region: CASSLESGTHHPGELFF. The CDR3 nucleotides are TGTGCCAGCAGCTTAGAGTCCGGGACTCACCACCCCGGGGAGCTGTTTTTT. Full variable domain (missing parts from reference TRBV7-9 and TRBJ2-2): DTGVSQNPRHKITKRGQNVTFRCDPISEHNRLYWYRQTLGQGPEFLTYFQNEAQLEKSRLLSDRFSAERPKGSFSTLEIQRTEQGDSAMYLCASSLESGTHHPGELFFGEGSRLTVL.

This chain joins TRBV9 and TRBJ2-5, with D possibly TRBD2 on 6 matching bases. Germline V gene sequence: CDR1 SGDLS, CDR2 YYNGEE. CDR3 length equals 15 residues. V gave up 0 bases and J gave up 5 bases, with 14 bases separating them. The CDR3, as DNA: TGTGCCAGCAGCGTAGTGGGCGGGACTGGGGAGACCCAGTACTTC. The encoded protein is CASSVVGGTGETQYF.

This clone has only a few counts. This chain uses TRBV18 with TRBJ1-1; perhaps TRBD1 as D (5 bases). CDR1 is KGHSH and CDR2 is LQKENI in the germline V gene. The CDR3 totals 13 residues. V lost 11 bases, J lost 2 bases, and 15 bases lay in between. The CDR3 is CAAKLGGNTEAFF. The CDR3 coding sequence is TGTGCCGCGAAACTGGGGGGAAACACTGAAGCTTTCTTT.

CDR3 nucleotide sequence: TGTGCCAGCAGCTCCTGGCCCGCCCCAAACTATGGCTACACCTTC. It translates to CASSSWPAPNYGYTF. This chain links TRBV11-2 with TRBJ1-2; no reliable D call. Germline CDR1 reads SGHAT; CDR2 reads FQNNGV. V lost 4 bases to trimming and J lost 2 bases, with 14 bases between them. This CDR3 spans 15 amino acids.

The sample holds a few counts of this clone. The chain links TRBV2 to TRBJ2-5, with 9 nucleotides matching TRBD2. V lost 5 bases to trimming and J lost 5 bases; unmatched junction nucleotides: 6. CDR1 is SNHLY and CDR2 is FYNNEI in the germline V gene. The CDR3 consists of 14 residues. In nucleotides, the CDR3 is TGTGCCAGCAGTCAGAGCGGGGGGCTGGAGACCCAGTACTTC. Translated, it gives CASSQSGGLETQYF. The complete variable domain, with remaining parts taken from reference TRBV2 and TRBJ2-5, reads EPEVTQTPSHQVTQMGQEVILRCVPISNHLYFYWYRQILGQKVEFLVSFYNNEISEKSEIFDDQFSVERPDGSNFTLKIRSTKLEDSAMYFCASSQSGGLETQYFGPGTRLLVL.

This clone was seen only a few times. CDR3 residues: CASSLDSYGYTF. CDR3 nucleotides: TGTGCCAGCAGCCTGGACAGCTATGGCTACACCTTC. The chain is built from TRBV11-2 and TRBJ1-2; the D gene is possibly TRBD1 (6 bases). V was pared by 5 bases and J by 4 bases, with 8 bases between. CDR1 is SGHAT and CDR2 is FQNNGV in the germline V gene. CDR3 length equals 12 residues.

Notes on this clone: The same CDR3 arises from other DNA sequences in this sample as well. This chain uses TRBV27 with TRBJ1-2; D perhaps matches TRBD1 (5 bases). The CDR3 loop spans 13 amino acids. Per the germline V gene, CDR1 is MNHEY and CDR2 is SMNVEV (reference sequence). Trimming left V 6 bases short and J 2 bases short, with 10 bases between. The CDR3 reads CASSPRANYGYTF. The CDR3 DNA reads as TGTGCCAGCAGCCCCAGGGCCAACTATGGCTACACCTTC.

The J gene is TRBJ1-4, the V gene TRBV27; 7 positions match TRBD1. Germline values: CDR1 MNHEY, CDR2 SMNVEV (reference sequence). The CDR3 has 14 residues. V gave up 5 bases and J gave up 5 bases; unmatched junction bases: 5. For the CDR3, the DNA is TGTGCCAGCAGTAGCAGGGGGTTAAATGAAAAACTGTTTTTT. Translated, it gives CASSSRGLNEKLFF.

J is TRBJ2-7 and V is TRBV6-6; 11 bases line up with TRBD1. The J segment lost 3 bases and the V segment lost 7 bases, leaving 8 bases of the junction unmatched. In germline, CDR1 is MNHNY, CDR2 SVGAGI (reference sequence). There are 15 residues in the CDR3. CDR3 DNA: TGTGCCAGCAACTTTCCGGGACAGGGGGTCTACGAGCAGTACTTC. Its translation is CASNFPGQGVYEQYF.

The rearrangement links TRBV11-2 to TRBJ2-3; D might be TRBD1 (6 bases). V lost 6 bases to trimming and J lost 7 bases, with 26 bases between them. This CDR3 contains 17 residues. Germline CDR1 SGHAT, CDR2 FQNNGV. This chain's CDR3 is CASSPRGLWRSDNTQYF. The CDR3 DNA reads as TGTGCCAGCAGTCCTAGGGGGTTGTGGCGGAGCGACAATACGCAGTATTTT.

CDR3: CSVGTSGGAEQFF. The CDR3 bases are TGCAGCGTGGGGACTAGCGGGGGGGCGGAGCAGTTCTTC. The rearrangement links TRBV29-1 to TRBJ2-1; TRBD2 agrees at 16 bases. Germline CDR1 is SQVTM and CDR2 is ANQGSEA. After removal of 6 bases from V and 10 bases from J, the junction contained 3 bases not matched to a gene. The CDR3 runs to 13 residues.

In this sample, this clone turned up a few times. The chain carries TRBV4-1 and TRBJ2-7; 9 nucleotides agree with TRBD2. Germline V lookup: CDR1 MGHRA, CDR2 YSYEKL. The CDR3 is made up of 16 amino acids. J lost 4 bases, V lost 1 base, and 8 bases had no gene match. CDR3 sequence (DNA): TGCGCCAGCAGCCAAGGATTGGAGCGGGGGGTTTACGAGCAGTACTTC. Protein sequence: CASSQGLERGVYEQYF.

This chain links TRBV4-3 with TRBJ1-2; D is unclear. CDR1 LGHNA and CDR2 YSLEER come from the germline V gene. The CDR3 contains 13 residues. V lost 0 bases, J lost 8 bases, and 10 bases lay in between. The DNA of the CDR3 is TGCGCCAGCAGCCAAGAATCGACAAGGGGCTACACCTTC. The encoded protein is CASSQESTRGYTF.

The gene calls are TRBV5-1 and TRBJ1-5, with 8 bases identical to TRBD1. Germline CDR1 and CDR2: SGHRS and YFSETQ. Trimming at V came to 1 base and at J to 1 base, leaving 1 base not matched to a gene. The CDR3 is 15 residues long. Here the CDR3 DNA reads TGCGCCAGCAGCTTGACAGGGGGAAGCAATCAGCCCCAGCATTTT. It is translated as CASSLTGGSNQPQHF. The full variable domain, with the rest looked up from reference TRBV5-1 and TRBJ1-5, is KAGVTQTPRYLIKTRGQQVTLSCSPISGHRSVSWYQQTPGQGLQFLFEYFSETQRNKGNFPGRFSGRQFSNSRSEMNVSTLELGDSALYLCASSLTGGSNQPQHFGDGTRLSIL.

The V gene is TRBV9, the J gene TRBJ1-1; the match to TRBD1 covers 8 bases. Germline CDR1 is SGDLS and CDR2 is YYNGEE. Trimming cost V 3 bases and J 0 bases; bases outside gene matches: 7. CDR3 length: 16 residues. This chain's CDR3 is CASSAGTGIMNTEAFF. The DNA for the CDR3 is TGTGCCAGCAGCGCAGGGACAGGTATCATGAACACTGAAGCTTTCTTT.

The chain has TRBV5-4 and TRBJ2-3, with TRBD2 identical over 12 bases. The CDR3 runs to 16 residues. The germline gives CDR1 SGHNT, CDR2 YYREEE (reference sequence). V lost 3 bases and J lost 6; bases outside the gene matches: 8. The CDR3 DNA reads TGTGCCAGCAGCTCGGGACTAGCGGGCATCTCGGATACGCAGTATTTT. Protein: CASSSGLAGISDTQYF.

The chain couples TRBV11-1 to TRBJ2-7; 10 bases match TRBD1. Germline V gene lookup returns CDR1 SGHAT and CDR2 FQDESV (reference sequence). The V and J ends lost 0 bases and 4 bases, in that order; junction bases with no gene match: 6. CDR3 length equals 16 residues. This chain's CDR3 is CASSLASTDRGYEQYF. CDR3 nucleotides: TGTGCCAGCAGCTTAGCATCTACGGACAGGGGGTACGAGCAGTACTTC.

J is TRBJ1-2 and V is TRBV6-5; 7 positions match TRBD1. Germline V gene lookup returns CDR1 MNHEY and CDR2 SVGAGI. The CDR3 length is 14 residues. V lost 8 bases and J lost 8; bases outside the gene matches: 14. CDR3 coding DNA: TGTGCCAGCCGCAAAGGAGGGGGCCGCCAAGGCTACACCTTC. This translates into CASRKGGGRQGYTF.